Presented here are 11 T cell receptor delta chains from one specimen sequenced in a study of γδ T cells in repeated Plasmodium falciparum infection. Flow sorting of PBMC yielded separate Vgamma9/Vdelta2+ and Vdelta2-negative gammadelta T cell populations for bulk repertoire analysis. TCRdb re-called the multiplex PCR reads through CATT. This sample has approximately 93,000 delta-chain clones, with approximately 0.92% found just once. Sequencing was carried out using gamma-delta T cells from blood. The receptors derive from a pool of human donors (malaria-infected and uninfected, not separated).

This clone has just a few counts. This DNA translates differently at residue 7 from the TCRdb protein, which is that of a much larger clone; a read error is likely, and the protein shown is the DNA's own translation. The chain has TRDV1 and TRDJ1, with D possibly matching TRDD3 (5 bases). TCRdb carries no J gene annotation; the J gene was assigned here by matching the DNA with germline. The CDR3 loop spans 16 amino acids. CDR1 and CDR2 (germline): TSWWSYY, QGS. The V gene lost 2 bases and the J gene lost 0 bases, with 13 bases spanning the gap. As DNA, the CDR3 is TGTGCTCTTGGGGAATACCATCCTGGGTACACCGATAAACTCATCTTT. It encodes CALGEYHPGYTDKLIF.

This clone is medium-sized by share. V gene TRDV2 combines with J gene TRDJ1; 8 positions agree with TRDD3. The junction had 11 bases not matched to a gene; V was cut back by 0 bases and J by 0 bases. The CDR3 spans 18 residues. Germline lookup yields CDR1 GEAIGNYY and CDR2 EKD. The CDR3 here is CACDTVNWGSSYTDKLIF. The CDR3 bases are TGTGCCTGTGACACCGTAAACTGGGGGTCGTCGTACACCGATAAACTCATCTTT.

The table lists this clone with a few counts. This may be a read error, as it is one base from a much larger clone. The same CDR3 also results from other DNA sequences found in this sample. The CDR3: CALGELRPLRGVRTYTDKLIF. The CDR3 DNA is TGTGCCCTTGGGGAACTGCGCCCTCTCAGGGGGGTGCGTACGTACACCGATAAACTCATCTTT. The chain couples TRDV1 to TRDJ1; maybe TRDD3 (5 bases). The CDR3 consists of 21 residues. The germline CDR1 and CDR2 sequences are TSWWSYY and QGS.

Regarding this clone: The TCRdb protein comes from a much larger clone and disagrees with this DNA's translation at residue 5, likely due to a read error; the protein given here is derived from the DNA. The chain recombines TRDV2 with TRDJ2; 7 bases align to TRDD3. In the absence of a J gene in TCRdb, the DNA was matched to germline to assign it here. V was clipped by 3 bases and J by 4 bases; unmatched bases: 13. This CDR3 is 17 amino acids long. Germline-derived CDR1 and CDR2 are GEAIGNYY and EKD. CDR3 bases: TGTGCCTGTGACGCCGTCGGCGGGGATAAGGAGACAGCACAACTCTTCTTT. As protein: CACDAVGGDKETAQLFF.

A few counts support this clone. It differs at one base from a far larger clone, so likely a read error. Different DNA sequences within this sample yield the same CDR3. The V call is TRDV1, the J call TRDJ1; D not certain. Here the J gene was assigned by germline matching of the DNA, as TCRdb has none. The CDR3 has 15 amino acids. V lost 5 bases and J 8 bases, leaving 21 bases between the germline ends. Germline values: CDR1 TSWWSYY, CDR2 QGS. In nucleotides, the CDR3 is TGTGCTCTTGGGCTCAGCCCCACCGCCACCGTCAAACTCATCTTT. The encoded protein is CALGLSPTATVKLIF.

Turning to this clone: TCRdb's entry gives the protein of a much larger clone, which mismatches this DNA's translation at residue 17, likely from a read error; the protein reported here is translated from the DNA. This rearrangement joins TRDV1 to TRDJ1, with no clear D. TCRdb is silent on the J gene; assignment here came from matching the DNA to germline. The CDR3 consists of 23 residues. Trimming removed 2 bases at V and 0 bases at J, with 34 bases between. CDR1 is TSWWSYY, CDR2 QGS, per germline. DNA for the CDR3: TGTGCTCTTGGGGAAGACCCGTCCCCTCTCTATAAGTCATTCTCCCCGCACACCGATAAACTCATCTTT. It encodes CALGEDPSPLYKSFSPHTDKLIF.

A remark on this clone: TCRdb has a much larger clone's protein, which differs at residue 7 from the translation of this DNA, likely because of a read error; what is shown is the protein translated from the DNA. The CDR3 loop reads CACDTVVLGARYTDKLIF. As DNA, the CDR3 is TGTGCCTGTGACACCGTCGTACTGGGGGCCCGGTACACCGATAAACTCATCTTT. The J gene is TRDJ1, the V gene TRDV2, with 8 bases identical to TRDD3. Since TCRdb gives no J gene, matching the DNA to germline was used here to assign it. From germline, CDR1 is GEAIGNYY and CDR2 EKD. V gave up 0 bases and J gave up 0 bases; unmatched junction bases: 11. CDR3 length equals 18 residues.

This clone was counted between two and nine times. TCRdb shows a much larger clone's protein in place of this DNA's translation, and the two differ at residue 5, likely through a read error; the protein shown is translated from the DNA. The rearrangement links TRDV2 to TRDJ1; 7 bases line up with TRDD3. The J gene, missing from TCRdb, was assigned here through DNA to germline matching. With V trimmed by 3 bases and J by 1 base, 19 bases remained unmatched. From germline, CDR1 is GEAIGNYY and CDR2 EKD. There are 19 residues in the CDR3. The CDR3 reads CACDPGSIVGDAPTDKLIF. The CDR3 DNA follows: TGTGCCTGTGACCCCGGCTCCATCGTGGGGGACGCTCCCACCGATAAACTCATCTTT.

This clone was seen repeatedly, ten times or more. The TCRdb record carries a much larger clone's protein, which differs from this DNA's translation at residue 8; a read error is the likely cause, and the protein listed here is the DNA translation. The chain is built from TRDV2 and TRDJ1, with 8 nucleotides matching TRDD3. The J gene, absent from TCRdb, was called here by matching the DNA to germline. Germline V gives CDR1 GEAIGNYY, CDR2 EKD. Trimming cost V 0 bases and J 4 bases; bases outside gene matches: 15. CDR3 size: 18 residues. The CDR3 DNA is TGTGCCTGTGACACCCGTAAAGCTTTTGGGGGATCCGGCGATAAACTCATCTTT. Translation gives CACDTRKAFGGSGDKLIF.

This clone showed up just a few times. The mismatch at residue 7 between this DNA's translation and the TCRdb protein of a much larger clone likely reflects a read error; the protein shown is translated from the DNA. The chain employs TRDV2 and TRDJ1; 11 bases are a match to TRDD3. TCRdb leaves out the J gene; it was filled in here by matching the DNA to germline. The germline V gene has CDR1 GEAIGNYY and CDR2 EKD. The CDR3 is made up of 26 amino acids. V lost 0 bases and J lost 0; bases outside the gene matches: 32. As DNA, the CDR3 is TGTGCCTGTGACACCGGAGTCTACAACATCTGGGAACTGGGGGATAGGGAGAATAAGTACACCGATAAACTCATCTTT. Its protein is CACDTGVYNIWELGDRENKYTDKLIF.

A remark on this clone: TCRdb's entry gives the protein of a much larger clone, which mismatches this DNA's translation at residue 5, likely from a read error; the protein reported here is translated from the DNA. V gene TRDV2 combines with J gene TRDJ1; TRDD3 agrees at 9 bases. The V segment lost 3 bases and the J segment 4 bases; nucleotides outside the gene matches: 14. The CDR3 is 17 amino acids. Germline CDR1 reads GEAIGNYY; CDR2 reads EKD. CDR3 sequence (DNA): TGTGCCTGTGACCCTATACGGCGGGGATACGAAGGCGATAAACTCATCTTT. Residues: CACDPIRRGYEGDKLIF.